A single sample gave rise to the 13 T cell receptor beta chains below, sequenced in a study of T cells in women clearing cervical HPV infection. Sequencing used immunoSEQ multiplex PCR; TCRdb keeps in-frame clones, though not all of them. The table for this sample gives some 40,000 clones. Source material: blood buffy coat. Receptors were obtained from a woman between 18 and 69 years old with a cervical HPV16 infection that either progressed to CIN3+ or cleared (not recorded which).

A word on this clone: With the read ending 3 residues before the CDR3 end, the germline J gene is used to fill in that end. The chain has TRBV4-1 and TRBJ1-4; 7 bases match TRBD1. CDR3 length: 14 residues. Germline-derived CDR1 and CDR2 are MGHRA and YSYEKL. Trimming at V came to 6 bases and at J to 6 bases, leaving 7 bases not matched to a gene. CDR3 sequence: CASSRTGLYEKLFF. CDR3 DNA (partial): TGCGCCAGCAGTCGGACAGGACTATATGAAAAA.

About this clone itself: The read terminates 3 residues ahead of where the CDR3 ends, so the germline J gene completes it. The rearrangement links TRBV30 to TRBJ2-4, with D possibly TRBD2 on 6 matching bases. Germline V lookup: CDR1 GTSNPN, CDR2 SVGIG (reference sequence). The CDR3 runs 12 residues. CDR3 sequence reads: CAWGGVYYGQYF. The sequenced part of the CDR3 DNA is TGTGCCTGGGGAGGGGTATACTATGGT.

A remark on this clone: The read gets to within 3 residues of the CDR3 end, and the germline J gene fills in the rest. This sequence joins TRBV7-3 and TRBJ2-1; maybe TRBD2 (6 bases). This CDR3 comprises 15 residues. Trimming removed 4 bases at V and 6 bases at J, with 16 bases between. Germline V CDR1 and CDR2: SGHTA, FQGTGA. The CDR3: CASSSGLSTSNEQFF. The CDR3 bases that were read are TGTGCCAGCAGCTCAGGACTATCCACAAGCAATGAG.

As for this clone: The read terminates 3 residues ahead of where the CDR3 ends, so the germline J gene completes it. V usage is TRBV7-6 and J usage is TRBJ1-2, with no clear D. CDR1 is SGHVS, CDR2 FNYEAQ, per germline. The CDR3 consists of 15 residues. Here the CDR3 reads CASSELAGGTNDYTF. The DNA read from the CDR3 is TGTGCCAGCAGCGAACTAGCGGGCGGTACCAATGAC.

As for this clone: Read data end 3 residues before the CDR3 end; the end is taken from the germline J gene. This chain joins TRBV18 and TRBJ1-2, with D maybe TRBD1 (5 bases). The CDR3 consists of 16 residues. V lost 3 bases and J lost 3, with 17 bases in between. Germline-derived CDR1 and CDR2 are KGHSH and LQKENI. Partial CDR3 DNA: TGTGCCAGCTCACCGAGGTTAGCAGGGTTTGACTATGGC. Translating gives CASSPRLAGFDYG. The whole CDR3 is CASSPRLAGFDYGYTF.

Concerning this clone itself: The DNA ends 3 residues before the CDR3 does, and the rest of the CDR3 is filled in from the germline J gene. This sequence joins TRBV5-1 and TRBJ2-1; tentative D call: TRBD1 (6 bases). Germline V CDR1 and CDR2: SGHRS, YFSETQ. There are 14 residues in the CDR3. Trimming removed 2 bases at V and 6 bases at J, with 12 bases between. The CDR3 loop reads CASSFGTGPNEQFF. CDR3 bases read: TGCGCCAGCAGCTTTGGTACAGGGCCCAATGAG.

CDR3 in amino acids: CSVRLADRWDYTF. The CDR3 DNA, read in part, is TGCAGCGTTCGCCTAGCGGATCGTTGGGAC. The V and J genes are TRBV29-1 and TRBJ1-2; D remains unclear. Read coverage stops 3 residues before the CDR3 terminus; the germline J gene supplies the remainder. Per the germline V gene, CDR1 is SQVTM and CDR2 is ANQGSEA. CDR3 length: 13 residues.

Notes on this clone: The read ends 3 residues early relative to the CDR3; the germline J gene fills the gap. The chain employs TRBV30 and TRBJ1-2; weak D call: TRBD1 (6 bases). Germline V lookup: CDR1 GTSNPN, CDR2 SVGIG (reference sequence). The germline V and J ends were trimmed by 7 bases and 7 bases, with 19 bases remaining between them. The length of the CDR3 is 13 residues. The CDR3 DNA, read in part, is TGTGCCTCTCGTGGGCAGGGGCGAAGTGGC. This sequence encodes CASRGQGRSG. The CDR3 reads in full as CASRGQGRSGYTF. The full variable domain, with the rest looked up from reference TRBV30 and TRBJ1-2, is SQTIHQWPATLVQPVGSPLSLECTVEGTSNPNLYWYRQAAGRGLQLLFYSVGIGQISSEVPQNLSASRPQDRQFILSSKKLLLSDSGFYLCASRGQGRSGYTFGSGTRLTVV.

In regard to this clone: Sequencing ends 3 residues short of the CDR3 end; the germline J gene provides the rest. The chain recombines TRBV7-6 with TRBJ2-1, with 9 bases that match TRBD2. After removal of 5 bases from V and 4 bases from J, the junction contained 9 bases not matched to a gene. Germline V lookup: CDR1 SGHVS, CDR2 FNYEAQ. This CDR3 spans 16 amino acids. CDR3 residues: CASSEAVTSGYNEQFF. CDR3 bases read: TGTGCCAGCAGCGAAGCGGTGACTAGCGGATACAATGAG. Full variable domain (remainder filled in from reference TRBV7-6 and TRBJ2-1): GAGVSQSPRYKVTKRGQDVALRCDPISGHVSLYWYRQALGQGPEFLTYFNYEAQQDKSGLPNDRFSAERPEGSISTLTIQRTEQRDSAMYRCASSEAVTSGYNEQFFGPGTRLTVL.

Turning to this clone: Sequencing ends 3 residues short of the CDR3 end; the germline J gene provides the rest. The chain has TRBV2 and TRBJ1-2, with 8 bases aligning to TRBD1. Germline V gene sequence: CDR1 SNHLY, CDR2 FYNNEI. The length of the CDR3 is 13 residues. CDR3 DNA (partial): TGTGCCACAGGGACAGGAAGCTCCTACGAC. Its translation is CATGTGSSYD. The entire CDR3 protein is CATGTGSSYDYTF.

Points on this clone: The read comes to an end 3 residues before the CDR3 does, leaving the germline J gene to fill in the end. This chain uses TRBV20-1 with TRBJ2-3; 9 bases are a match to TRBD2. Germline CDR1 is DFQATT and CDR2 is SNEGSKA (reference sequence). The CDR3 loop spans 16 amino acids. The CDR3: CSAISPETSGQETQYF. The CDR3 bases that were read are TGCAGTGCTATCTCCCCCGAGACTAGCGGACAAGAGACG.

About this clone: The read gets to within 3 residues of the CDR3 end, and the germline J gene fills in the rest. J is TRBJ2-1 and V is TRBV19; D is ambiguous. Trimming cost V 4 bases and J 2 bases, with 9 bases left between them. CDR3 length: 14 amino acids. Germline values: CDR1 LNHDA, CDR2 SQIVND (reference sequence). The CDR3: CASSNSIAYNEQFF. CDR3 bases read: TGTGCCAGTAGTAACAGCATCGCCTACAATGAG.

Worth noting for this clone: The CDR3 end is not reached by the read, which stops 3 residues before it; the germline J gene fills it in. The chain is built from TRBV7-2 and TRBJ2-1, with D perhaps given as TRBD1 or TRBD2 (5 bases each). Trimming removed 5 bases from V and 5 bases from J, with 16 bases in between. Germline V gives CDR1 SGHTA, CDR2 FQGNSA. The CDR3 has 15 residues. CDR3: CASSRGGQINNEQFF. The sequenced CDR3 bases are TGTGCCAGCAGCCGAGGAGGACAAATTAACAATGAG.